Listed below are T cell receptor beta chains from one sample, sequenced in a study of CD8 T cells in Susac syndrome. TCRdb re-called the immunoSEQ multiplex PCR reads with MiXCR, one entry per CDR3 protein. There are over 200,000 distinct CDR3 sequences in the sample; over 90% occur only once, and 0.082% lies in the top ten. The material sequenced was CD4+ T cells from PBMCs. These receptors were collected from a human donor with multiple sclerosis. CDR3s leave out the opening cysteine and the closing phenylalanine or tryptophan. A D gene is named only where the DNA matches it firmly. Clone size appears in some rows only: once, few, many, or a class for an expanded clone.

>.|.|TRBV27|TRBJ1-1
ASSFGVGEAF
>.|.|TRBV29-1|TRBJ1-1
SVVQWGAEAF
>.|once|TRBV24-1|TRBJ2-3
ATSEGGPTDTQY
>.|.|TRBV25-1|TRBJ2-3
ASSKVATQY
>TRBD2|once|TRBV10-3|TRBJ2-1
AISEAGGYYNEQF
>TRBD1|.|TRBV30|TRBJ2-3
ALESRDSQTDTQY
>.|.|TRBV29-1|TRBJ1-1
SVEVPGKNTEAF
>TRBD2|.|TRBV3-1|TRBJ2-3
ASSRRLAGGSAYTDTQY
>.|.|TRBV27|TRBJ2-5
ASSLGLKQETQY
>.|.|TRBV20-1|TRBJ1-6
SAMPGRLSPLH
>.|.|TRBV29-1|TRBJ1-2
SVLEAGYT
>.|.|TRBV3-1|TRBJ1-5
ASSKSGSQPQH
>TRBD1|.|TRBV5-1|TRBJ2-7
ASRTTGGSYEQY
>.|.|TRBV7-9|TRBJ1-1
ASSLRGASNTEAF